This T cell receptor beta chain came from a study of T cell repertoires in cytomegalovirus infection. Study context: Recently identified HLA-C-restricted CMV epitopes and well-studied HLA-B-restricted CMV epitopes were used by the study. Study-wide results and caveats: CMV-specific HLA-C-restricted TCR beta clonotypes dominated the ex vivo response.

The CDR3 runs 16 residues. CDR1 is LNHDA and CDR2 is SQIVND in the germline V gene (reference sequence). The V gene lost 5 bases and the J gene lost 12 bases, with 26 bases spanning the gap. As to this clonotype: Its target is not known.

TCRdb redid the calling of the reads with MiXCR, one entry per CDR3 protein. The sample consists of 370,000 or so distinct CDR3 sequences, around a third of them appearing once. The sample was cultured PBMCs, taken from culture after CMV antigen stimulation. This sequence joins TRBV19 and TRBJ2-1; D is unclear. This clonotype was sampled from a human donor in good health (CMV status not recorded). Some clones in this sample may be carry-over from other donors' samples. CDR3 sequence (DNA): TGTGCCAGTAGTTCGTCCGATTGGTACACAATGAGAGGGCAGTTCTTC. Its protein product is CASSSSDWYTMRGQFF.